The 29 T cell receptor beta chains presented below share a single source sample, sequenced in a study of cytomegalovirus exposure and HLA in healthy donors. PCR employed 60 Vbeta and 13 Jbeta primers. This table comes from immunoSEQ multiplex PCR, and its TCRdb copy is limited to in-frame clones, with some not included. This sample's clone table lists approximately 130,000 clones. The sequenced material came from PBMCs. The receptors here all came from an older woman in good health and CMV-seronegative.

The chain has TRBV6-6 and TRBJ2-7; D may be TRBD2 (5 bases). V was cut by 2 bases and J by 3 bases, with 17 bases left in between. Germline values: CDR1 MNHNY, CDR2 SVGAGI (reference sequence). CDR3 size: 16 residues. The CDR3 reads CASSYEGGLAHYEQYF. CDR3 coding DNA: TGTGCCAGCAGTTACGAGGGCGGGCTAGCCCACTACGAGCAGTACTTC.

The chain uses TRBV28 and TRBJ2-2; TRBD2 agrees at 10 bases. The CDR3 covers 16 residues. CDR1 and CDR2 (germline): MDHEN, SYDVKM. Trimming took 3 bases from V and 5 from J; bases not matched to a gene: 6. In DNA, the CDR3 is TGTGCCAGCAGTTTGGTAGCGGGAGGAGGGACCGGGGAGCTGTTTTTT. Amino acids: CASSLVAGGGTGELFF.

Details on this clone: Germline is not matched at one junction end, which may reflect a read error. J is TRBJ1-5 and V is TRBV27, with 7 positions matching TRBD1. This CDR3 contains 14 residues. Germline V CDR1 and CDR2: MNHEY, SMNVEV (reference sequence). As DNA, the CDR3 is TGTGCCAGCAGCATCGACAGGGCGGGTCAGCCCCGGCATTTT. Translation gives CASSIDRAGQPRHF.

This rearrangement joins TRBV5-4 to TRBJ2-7; D remains ambiguous. Germline CDR1 is SGHNT and CDR2 is YYREEE (reference sequence). Trimming removed 5 bases from V and 6 bases from J, with 9 bases in between. The CDR3 runs 11 residues. The CDR3 is CASSQVGEQYF. Here the CDR3 DNA reads TGTGCCAGCAGTCAAGTCGGCGAGCAGTACTTC.

The chain is built from TRBV6-1 and TRBJ2-3, with D possibly TRBD1 on 5 matching bases. The CDR3 is 17 residues long. V was shortened by 1 base and J by 1 base, with 15 bases between the two germline ends. Germline V gene sequence: CDR1 MNHNS, CDR2 SASEGT. The CDR3 bases are TGTGCCAGCAGTGAAGTGAAAGGGGTTGGTGGCACAGATACGCAGTATTTT. This codes for CASSEVKGVGGTDTQYF.

CDR3 residues: CASRQGSGALNTEAFF. The CDR3 coding sequence is TGTGCCAGCCGGCAGGGCTCAGGGGCGTTAAACACTGAAGCTTTCTTT. The J gene is TRBJ1-1, the V gene TRBV2; D may be TRBD1 (6 bases). V lost 8 bases and J 2 bases, leaving 21 bases between the germline ends. The CDR3 loop spans 16 amino acids. CDR1 SNHLY and CDR2 FYNNEI come from the germline V gene.

This chain connects TRBV7-8 to TRBJ2-7; a possible D gene is TRBD2 (6 bases). Germline CDR1 is SGHVS and CDR2 is FQNEAQ. Trimming stripped 1 base from V and 7 bases from J, with 11 bases between. The CDR3 spans 13 residues. CDR3 protein: CASSLGREGEQYF. The CDR3, as DNA: TGTGCCAGCAGCTTAGGGCGGGAAGGGGAGCAGTACTTC. Full variable domain (remainder filled in from reference TRBV7-8 and TRBJ2-7): GAGVSQSPRYKVAKRGQDVALRCDPISGHVSLFWYQQALGQGPEFLTYFQNEAQLDKSGLPSDRFFAERPEGSVSTLKIQRTQQEDSAVYLCASSLGREGEQYFGPGTRLTVT.

The V and J genes are TRBV6-5 and TRBJ2-7, with D perhaps TRBD1 (8 bases). Germline V CDR1 and CDR2: MNHEY, SVGAGI. The CDR3 consists of 15 residues. V dropped 8 bases and J dropped 6 bases, with 23 bases sitting between them. The CDR3 loop is CASSWDTQGGGEQYF. CDR3 DNA: TGTGCCAGCTCATGGGACACACAGGGGGGGGGCGAGCAGTACTTC.

The rearrangement links TRBV6-1 to TRBJ1-4; 8 nucleotides line up with TRBD1. Germline V gene data show CDR1 as MNHNS and CDR2 as SASEGT. V lost 6 bases to trimming and J lost 7 bases; unmatched junction nucleotides: 7. There are 14 residues in the CDR3. The CDR3 DNA follows: TGTGCCAGCAGCCAAGGACAGGGCGGTGAAAAACTGTTTTTT. It codes for CASSQGQGGEKLFF.

This rearrangement joins TRBV6-5 to TRBJ2-3; D unclear. The CDR3 is made up of 14 amino acids. Trimming cost V 2 bases and J 0 bases, with 6 bases left between them. Germline-derived CDR1 and CDR2 are MNHEY and SVGAGI. This CDR3 is CASSYQVSTDTQYF. CDR3 nucleotide sequence: TGTGCCAGCAGTTACCAGGTTAGCACAGATACGCAGTATTTT.

This chain uses TRBV18 with TRBJ2-3; TRBD2 aligns across 9 bases. The CDR3 has 16 residues. V dropped 1 base and J dropped 3; count of bases not matched to a gene: 5. Germline values: CDR1 KGHSH, CDR2 LQKENI. The CDR3 reads CASSPRSSGGTDTQYF. DNA of the CDR3: TGTGCCAGCTCACCACGGTCCAGCGGGGGGACAGATACGCAGTATTTT.

DNA of the CDR3: TGTGCCAGTAGAGCCTCTGGAAACACCATATATTTT. Translation: CASRASGNTIYF. The chain has TRBV19 and TRBJ1-3, with D unclear. The CDR3 totals 12 residues. V lost 6 bases and J lost 0, with 3 bases in between. Germline CDR1 and CDR2: LNHDA and SQIVND (reference sequence).

The V and J genes are TRBV28 and TRBJ1-5; D gene uncertain. V was trimmed by 4 bases and J by 9 bases, leaving 7 bases between them. The CDR3 contains 11 residues. Germline V gene sequence: CDR1 MDHEN, CDR2 SYDVKM. Here the CDR3 reads CASSSRRPQHF. CDR3 coding DNA: TGTGCCAGCAGTTCGAGGCGGCCCCAGCATTTT.

The chain joins TRBV27 to TRBJ2-1; weak D call: TRBD1 (6 bases). Between the trimmed V and J ends, which lost 6 bases and 6 bases, there was a span of 12 bases. The V gene's germline CDR1 is MNHEY and CDR2 SMNVEV (reference sequence). This CDR3 has 13 residues. CDR3 in DNA: TGTGCCAGCAGATCAACAGGGTCCAATGAGCAGTTCTTC. It encodes CASRSTGSNEQFF.

CDR3 residues: CASSSPGHAEAFF. CDR3 nucleotides: TGTGCCAGCAGTAGTCCGGGACACGCTGAAGCTTTCTTT. The chain is built from TRBV27 and TRBJ1-1, with a weak D call TRBD1 (6 bases). V gave up 5 bases and J gave up 6 bases, with 13 bases separating them. The V gene's germline CDR1 is MNHEY and CDR2 SMNVEV (reference sequence). The length of the CDR3 is 13 residues.

This chain uses TRBV9 with TRBJ1-4, with D tentatively TRBD1 (5 bases). The CDR3 runs 14 residues. V dropped 4 bases and J dropped 3 bases, with 10 bases sitting between them. In germline, CDR1 is SGDLS, CDR2 YYNGEE. The DNA for the CDR3 is TGTGCCAGCAGCCAGGGAGGATCTAATGAAAAACTGTTTTTT. Amino acid sequence: CASSQGGSNEKLFF.

J is TRBJ2-5 and V is TRBV5-1; 7 positions agree with TRBD2. The length of the CDR3 is 16 residues. V was clipped by 3 bases and J by 4 bases; unmatched bases: 12. Looked up from germline, CDR1 is SGHRS and CDR2 is YFSETQ. CDR3 protein: CASSSGGLRELETQYF. DNA for the CDR3: TGCGCCAGCAGCTCGGGGGGTTTGCGGGAGTTAGAGACCCAGTACTTC.

V usage is TRBV6-1 and J usage is TRBJ2-7; a weak D match, TRBD1 (5 bases). The V and J ends lost 8 bases and 0 bases respectively, with 17 bases between them. This CDR3 spans 15 amino acids. Germline assignment: CDR1 MNHNS and CDR2 SASEGT. The CDR3 loop reads CASSVKGGHSYEQYF. In DNA form, the CDR3 reads TGTGCCAGCTCAGTGAAGGGCGGACACTCCTACGAGCAGTACTTC.

The CDR3 nucleotides are TGTGCCAGCAGTTACTCGACAGGTGCCACCTACAATGAGCAGTTCTTC. Its translation is CASSYSTGATYNEQFF. The V call is TRBV6-5, the J call TRBJ2-1, with D possibly being TRBD1 (6 bases). The CDR3 length is 16 residues. The ends were cut back, 0 bases at V and 2 bases at J, with 11 bases in the middle. Germline V gene data show CDR1 as MNHEY and CDR2 as SVGAGI.

The gene calls are TRBV15 and TRBJ1-3, with D possibly matching TRBD1 (5 bases). Germline-derived CDR1 and CDR2 are LNHNV and YYDKDF (reference sequence). The CDR3 loop spans 14 amino acids. The V end was cut by 8 bases, the J end by 0 bases, with 11 bases between. CDR3 in amino acids: CATSTEYSGNTIYF. In DNA, the CDR3 is TGTGCCACCTCGACAGAGTACTCTGGAAACACCATATATTTT.

This chain uses TRBV28 with TRBJ1-1; 9 nucleotides align to TRBD1. This CDR3 is 13 amino acids long. Trimming removed 5 bases from V and 9 bases from J; junction bases left unmatched: 7. The germline CDR1 and CDR2 sequences are MDHEN and SYDVKM. The CDR3 here is CASSLQGTGQAFF. The CDR3 nucleotides are TGTGCCAGCAGTCTTCAAGGGACAGGGCAAGCTTTCTTT.

The chain uses TRBV19 and TRBJ1-2, with 8 bases aligning to TRBD1. This CDR3 contains 15 residues. The J segment lost 6 bases and the V segment lost 3 bases, leaving 9 bases of the junction unmatched. Germline lookup yields CDR1 LNHDA and CDR2 SQIVND (reference sequence). For the CDR3, the DNA is TGTGCCAGTAGTATTGCAGGGGGCGCAACAAATGGCTACACCTTC. This sequence encodes CASSIAGGATNGYTF.

The CDR3 loop reads CASSPGGNQETQYF. The DNA for the CDR3 is TGTGCCAGCAGCCCCGGGGGTAACCAAGAGACCCAGTACTTC. V gene TRBV27 combines with J gene TRBJ2-5; a weak D match, TRBD2 (6 bases). Trimming took off 6 bases at V and 0 bases at J, with 11 bases between the two ends. From germline, CDR1 is MNHEY and CDR2 SMNVEV (reference sequence). The CDR3 loop spans 14 amino acids.

The chain carries TRBV29-1 and TRBJ2-2; D is possibly TRBD2 (5 bases). Germline V gives CDR1 SQVTM, CDR2 ANQGSEA. V lost 6 bases and J 4 bases, leaving 18 bases between the germline ends. The CDR3 totals 15 residues. The CDR3 sequence is CSVGLGDSFTGELFF. The CDR3 DNA reads TGCAGCGTGGGCCTCGGGGATTCGTTCACCGGGGAGCTGTTTTTT.

The rearrangement links TRBV28 to TRBJ2-3; 7 bases fit TRBD1. Germline V gives CDR1 MDHEN, CDR2 SYDVKM. The V segment lost 4 bases and the J segment 2 bases; nucleotides outside the gene matches: 9. The CDR3 covers 16 residues. CDR3 DNA sequence: TGTGCCAGCAGTTCCCATACAGGGGAATTCACAGATACGCAGTATTTT. It encodes CASSSHTGEFTDTQYF.

The genes are TRBV7-2 and TRBJ2-7; D possibly corresponds to TRBD2 (6 bases). The CDR3 spans 15 residues. The V gene's germline CDR1 is SGHTA and CDR2 FQGNSA. V was shortened by 2 bases and J by 0 bases, with 11 bases between the two germline ends. CDR3 protein: CASSLTRGFSYEQYF. CDR3 sequence (DNA): TGTGCCAGCAGCTTAACCCGGGGGTTCTCCTACGAGCAGTACTTC.

This chain joins TRBV25-1 and TRBJ2-1; the D gene is possibly TRBD2 (6 bases). V lost 1 base and J lost 0, with 13 bases in between. Germline CDR1 is MGHDK and CDR2 is SYGVNS. The CDR3 extends over 17 amino acids. CDR3 in DNA: TGTGCCAGCAGTGAATGGGGACGGGAGCTCTCCTACAATGAGCAGTTCTTC. Translated, it gives CASSEWGRELSYNEQFF.

This chain links TRBV27 with TRBJ2-7, with 11 bases matching TRBD1. CDR3 length: 12 amino acids. CDR1 is MNHEY, CDR2 SMNVEV, per germline (reference sequence). V shed 7 bases, J shed 11 bases, and the junction held 7 bases outside the gene matches. The CDR3, as DNA: TGTGCCAGCAAAGGACAGGGGGCGAAGAAGTACTTC. Its protein is CASKGQGAKKYF.

This rearrangement joins TRBV30 to TRBJ1-2; D possibly corresponds to TRBD1 (5 bases). The CDR3 is 11 residues long. Trimming pared 0 bases from V and 10 bases from J, leaving 9 bases between. Germline CDR1 reads GTSNPN; CDR2 reads SVGIG (reference sequence). In nucleotides, the CDR3 is TGTGCCTGGAGTGTAGTCAGGGTCTACACCTTC. This encodes CAWSVVRVYTF.